This T cell receptor beta chain was profiled in a study of T cells after yellow fever vaccination. About the research overall: Each low-cell-number fraction was prepared by means of SMART-Seq v4 Ultra Low Input. Findings and limits, study-wide: The secondary T-cell response peaked on day 5, not day 15, but was weaker. Within FACS-sorted repertoires, abundant clonotypes contaminating from the bulk population could be present.

TCRdb used MiXCR to reprocess the 5' RACE reads, holding one entry per CDR3 protein. The profile covers around 400,000 distinct CDR3 sequences, with 9.5% to 13% appearing a single time and roughly a sixth taken by the ten largest. V was pared by 1 base and J by 2 bases, with 5 bases of the junction left unmatched. The CDR3 spans 16 residues. CDR1 and CDR2 from the germline V gene are MGHRA and YSYEKL. Note on this clonotype: Antigen specificity is unknown.

The source of this sequence is a man aged 18 to 35 who received the YFV17D yellow fever vaccine. The sequencing used PBMCs, collected on the day of the first yellow fever vaccination. The chain recombines TRBV4-1 with TRBJ1-5; the match to TRBD1 covers 7 bases. The CDR3 nucleotides are TGCGCCAGCAGCCAAGTCGAGGGGGCAGGCAATCAGCCCCAGCATTTT. Protein sequence: CASSQVEGAGNQPQHF.